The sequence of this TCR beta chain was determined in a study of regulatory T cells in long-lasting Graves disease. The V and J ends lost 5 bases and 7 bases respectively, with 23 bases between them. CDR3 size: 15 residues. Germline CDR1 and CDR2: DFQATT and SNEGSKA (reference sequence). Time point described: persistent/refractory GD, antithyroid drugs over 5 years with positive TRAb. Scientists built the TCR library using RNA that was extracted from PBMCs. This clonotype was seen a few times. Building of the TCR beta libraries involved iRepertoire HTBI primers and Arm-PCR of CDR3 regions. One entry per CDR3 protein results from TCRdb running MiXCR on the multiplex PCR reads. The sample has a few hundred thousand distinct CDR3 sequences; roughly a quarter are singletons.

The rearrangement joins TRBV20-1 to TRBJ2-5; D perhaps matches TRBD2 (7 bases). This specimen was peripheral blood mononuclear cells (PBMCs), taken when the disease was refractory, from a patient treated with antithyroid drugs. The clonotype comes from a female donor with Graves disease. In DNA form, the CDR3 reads TGCAGTGCTGCCAGGCAGACGGGGGGCGTAGGGACCCAGTACTTC. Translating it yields CSAARQTGGVGTQYF.